This T cell receptor (beta chain) was recorded in a study of beta chain features in type 1 diabetes. About the research overall: Patients shared similar age, gender and cell yields with healthy donors.

Broader study findings: Researchers reported that naive, central memory and Treg TCRB repertoires appeared more similar in patients than in healthy donors. Amplification by PCR could prefer shorter templates, with the same effect in patients and controls. Patients with Type 1 diabetes showed moderately but significantly shorter TCRB CDR3s in all four CD4+ subsets.

One heparinised blood draw, averaging roughly 120 mL, came from each donor. Remarks on this clone: The antigen is unknown.

Every isolated RNA sample was fully reverse transcribed, so sequencing captured expressed TCRB transcripts. Assay: immunoSEQ multiplex PCR; the TCRdb copy retains only in-frame clones and omits some. The sample shows 300,000 to 400,000 clones, roughly 13% of them seen only once. The CDR3 spans 16 residues. Germline V gives CDR1 SGHNT, CDR2 YYREEE (reference sequence). The V segment lost 0 bases and the J segment 5 bases; nucleotides outside the gene matches: 8. This TCR derives from a woman younger than 30 with type 1 diabetes. Sequenced input: naive CD4+ T cells from blood. J is TRBJ2-1 and V is TRBV5-4; 7 positions agree with TRBD2. The CDR3 DNA reads TGTGCCAGCAGCTTGGGGGCAGGCGGGAGACACAATGAGCAGTTCTTC. Protein sequence: CASSLGAGGRHNEQFF.